Listed below are T cell receptor beta chains from one sample, sequenced in a study of vaccination and CD4 T cells after COVID-19. These TCRs' antigens remain unknown. One entry per CDR3 protein results from TCRdb running MiXCR on the PCR reads. Of over 11,000 distinct CDR3 sequences in the sample, around 55% are singletons; the top ten hold roughly 8.4%. Sequenced material: CD4+ T cells from blood, cultured in vitro, taken before SARS-CoV-2 vaccination. The receptors stem from a human donor who had recovered from COVID-19. Each CDR3 is given with its conserved first and last residue. The D gene is left open where the match is weak. Some rows have no size entry. The others give once, few or many, or a class for an expanded clone.

v_call	clone_size	cdr3_length	j_call	d_call	cdr3_aa	cdr3_nt
TRBV2	few	15	TRBJ1-6	TRBD1	CASISDRGRNSPLHF	TGTGCCAGCATCTCGGACAGGGGTAGAAATTCACCCCTCCACTTT
TRBV7-2	.	16	TRBJ1-2	.	CASSSRVTPSRYGYTF	TGTGCCAGCAGCTCGAGGGTCACACCCTCTCGTTATGGCTACACCTTC
TRBV7-8	.	13	TRBJ1-2	.	CASSLDRGGGYTF	TGTGCCAGCAGCTTAGATCGTGGCGGGGGCTACACCTTC
TRBV7-2	few	13	TRBJ1-4	.	CASSLDHDEKLFF	TGTGCCAGCAGCTTAGACCACGATGAAAAACTGTTTTTT
TRBV20-1	few	15	TRBJ2-5	TRBD2	CSARDFSGGGETQYF	TGCAGTGCTAGAGACTTCAGCGGGGGAGGAGAGACCCAGTACTTC
TRBV6-1	.	15	TRBJ2-5	.	CASRGAGRSGETQYF	TGTGCCAGCAGGGGGGCGGGGAGGAGTGGAGAGACCCAGTACTTC
TRBV6-2/TRBV6-3	.	14	TRBJ1-6	.	CASTPGAFGSPLHF	TGTGCCAGCACCCCCGGGGCTTTCGGTTCACCCCTCCACTTT
TRBV7-3	.	15	TRBJ2-2	TRBD1	CASSPGQGRTGELFF	TGTGCCAGCAGCCCGGGACAGGGGAGGACCGGGGAGCTGTTTTTT
TRBV5-6	.	16	TRBJ1-6	TRBD1	CASSLSTGGYNSPLHF	TGTGCCAGCAGCTTGTCTACAGGGGGCTATAATTCACCCCTCCACTTT
TRBV5-4	.	15	TRBJ2-7	.	CASSSAGARVYEQYF	TGTGCCAGCAGCTCGGCGGGGGCGCGGGTCTACGAGCAGTACTTC
TRBV20-1	.	13	TRBJ2-1	.	CSATEDNSYEQFF	TGCAGTGCTACGGAGGATAATTCGTATGAGCAGTTCTTC
TRBV5-4	.	13	TRBJ1-1	.	CASSLDGQSEAFF	TGTGCCAGCAGCTTGGATGGACAGTCGGAAGCTTTCTTT
TRBV6-1	.	13	TRBJ1-2	.	CASRRLGGDGYTF	TGTGCCAGCAGACGCCTGGGGGGCGATGGCTACACCTTC
TRBV7-9	few	12	TRBJ1-6	.	CAGGTPNSPLHF	TGTGCCGGCGGGACACCAAATTCACCCCTCCACTTT
TRBV11-3	.	17	TRBJ2-3	TRBD1	CASSFRTWTGQTDTQYF	TGTGCCAGCAGCTTCCGGACATGGACAGGGCAAACAGATACGCAGTATTTT
TRBV7-9	.	16	TRBJ1-4	.	CASSSPLSAFNEKLFF	TGTGCCAGCAGCTCCCCCCTGTCAGCCTTTAATGAAAAACTGTTTTTT